This TCR beta chain originates from a study of blood T cells in healthy people across ages. The use of a sample-barcoded 5' primer and a J-beta primer mix characterized a second PCR of roughly 6 to 11 cycles. TCRdb independently ran MiXCR on the 5' RACE reads; one entry per CDR3 protein. Here the sample spans around 710,000 distinct CDR3 sequences, 43% being singletons. Germline V lookup: CDR1 SGHTA, CDR2 FQGNSA. The CDR3 contains 18 residues. The J segment lost 0 bases and the V segment lost 2 bases, leaving 5 bases of the junction unmatched. This clonotype was seen a handful of times. Input material: blood. The chain carries TRBV7-2 and TRBJ2-1; TRBD2 aligns across 12 bases. This clonotype originated in a woman aged 55-69 years in good health. This CDR3 reads CASSLPSGRVSSYNEQFF. The CDR3 DNA is TGTGCCAGCAGCTTACCTAGCGGGAGGGTAAGCTCCTACAATGAGCAGTTCTTC.